The rows below give T cell receptor beta chains drawn from one sample of a study of blood T cell repertoires in COVID-19. Repertoires were generated with immunoSEQ multiplex PCR, while TCRdb's copy carries only in-frame clones and drops some. The top ten clones hold about a sixth of a sample with 80,000 to 95,000 clones, 80% of them seen once. The sequencing sample was made of peripheral blood. Every receptor here comes from a woman aged 80 or over with active or convalescent COVID-19. Each CDR3 is given with its conserved first and last residue. D genes are given only for firm matches. Not every row has a clone size; where given, it reads once, few, many or a size class.

D gene: TRBD1; clone size: -; V gene: TRBV19; J gene: TRBJ1-6; CDR3 DNA: TGTGCCAGTAGTATTGGGGACAGGAGTTCACCCCTCCACTTT; CDR3 protein: CASSIGDRSSPLHF
D gene: -; clone size: -; V gene: TRBV7-8; J gene: TRBJ1-2; CDR3 DNA: TGTGCCAGCAGCTCCTACAGGGCACCGGGCCCTAACTATGGCTACACCTTC; CDR3 protein: CASSSYRAPGPNYGYTF
D gene: TRBD1; clone size: -; V gene: TRBV5-5; J gene: TRBJ2-2; CDR3 DNA: TGTGCCAGCAGCACCGGGACAGCTTTCACCGGGGAGCTGTTTTTT; CDR3 protein: CASSTGTAFTGELFF
D gene: -; clone size: -; V gene: TRBV28; J gene: TRBJ1-1; CDR3 DNA: TGTGCCAGCAGTGAGAGAGGAGGGGCGGTACCTGAAGCTTTCTTT; CDR3 protein: CASSERGGAVPEAFF
D gene: -; clone size: -; V gene: TRBV27; J gene: TRBJ2-3; CDR3 DNA: TGTGCCAGCAGTTTTACAGGTCTGAACACGCAGTATTTT; CDR3 protein: CASSFTGLNTQYF
D gene: -; clone size: -; V gene: TRBV28; J gene: TRBJ1-2; CDR3 DNA: TGTGCCAGCAGTTCCCAGGGCGGGAGCGGCTACACCTTC; CDR3 protein: CASSSQGGSGYTF
D gene: -; clone size: -; V gene: TRBV12-5; J gene: TRBJ1-5; CDR3 DNA: TGTGCTAGTGGTTTGGAAGGGGGAAATCAGCCCCAGCATTTT; CDR3 protein: CASGLEGGNQPQHF
D gene: TRBD1; clone size: -; V gene: TRBV7-3; J gene: TRBJ2-5; CDR3 DNA: TGTGCCAGCAGCCGACAGGGTAAAGAGACCCAGTACTTC; CDR3 protein: CASSRQGKETQYF
D gene: TRBD2; clone size: few; V gene: TRBV5-6; J gene: TRBJ2-1; CDR3 DNA: TGTGCCAGCAGCTCCCTCCGTAGCGGGGTAGGTGAGCAGTTCTTC; CDR3 protein: CASSSLRSGVGEQFF
D gene: TRBD1; clone size: few; V gene: TRBV2; J gene: TRBJ2-4; CDR3 DNA: TGTGCCAGCAGGAGGGGGACAGCTCGAGCCAAAAACATTCAGTACTTC; CDR3 protein: CASRRGTARAKNIQYF
D gene: -; clone size: -; V gene: TRBV7-2; J gene: TRBJ1-1; CDR3 DNA: TGTGCCAGCAGCTTAGGAGATTTAAGTAACACTGAAGCTTTCTTT; CDR3 protein: CASSLGDLSNTEAFF
D gene: -; clone size: once; V gene: TRBV7-3; J gene: TRBJ2-3; CDR3 DNA: TGTGCCAGCAGCTTAGAAGGGACTGATACGCAGTATTTT; CDR3 protein: CASSLEGTDTQYF
D gene: TRBD1; clone size: -; V gene: TRBV5-1; J gene: TRBJ2-3; CDR3 DNA: TGCGCCAGCAGCTGGGGACAGGGGGTGAGCACAGATACGCAGTATTTT; CDR3 protein: CASSWGQGVSTDTQYF
D gene: TRBD1; clone size: -; V gene: TRBV18; J gene: TRBJ1-2; CDR3 DNA: TGTGCCAGCTCACCAAGGGACAGGGCGACCTCTAACTATGGCTACACCTTC; CDR3 protein: CASSPRDRATSNYGYTF
D gene: -; clone size: -; V gene: TRBV19; J gene: TRBJ2-1; CDR3 DNA: TGTGCCAGTAGTAGAGGGGACACCGTTCGGGAGCAGTTCTTC; CDR3 protein: CASSRGDTVREQFF
D gene: TRBD1; clone size: -; V gene: TRBV28; J gene: TRBJ1-4; CDR3 DNA: TGTGCCAGCAGCCGGACCGGGACAGGGAACGAAAAACTGTTTTTT; CDR3 protein: CASSRTGTGNEKLFF
D gene: -; clone size: -; V gene: TRBV4-3; J gene: TRBJ2-7; CDR3 DNA: TGCGCCAGCAGCCAAAGCATAGGTGGGCTCGGCGACGAGCAGTACTTC; CDR3 protein: CASSQSIGGLGDEQYF
D gene: TRBD1; clone size: -; V gene: TRBV7-2; J gene: TRBJ1-2; CDR3 DNA: TGTGCCAGCAGCTTAAAGACAGGGGAAAGTCCCAATGGCTACACCTTC; CDR3 protein: CASSLKTGESPNGYTF